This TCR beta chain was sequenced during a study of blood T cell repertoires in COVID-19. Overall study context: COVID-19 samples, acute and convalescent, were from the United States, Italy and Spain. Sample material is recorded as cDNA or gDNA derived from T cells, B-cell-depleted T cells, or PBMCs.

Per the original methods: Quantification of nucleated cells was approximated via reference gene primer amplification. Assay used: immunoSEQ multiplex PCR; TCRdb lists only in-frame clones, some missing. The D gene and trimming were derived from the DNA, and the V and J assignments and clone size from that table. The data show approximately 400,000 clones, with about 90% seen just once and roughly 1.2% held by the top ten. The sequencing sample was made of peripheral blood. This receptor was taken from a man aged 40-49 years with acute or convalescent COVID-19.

In DNA, the CDR3 is TGTGCCAGCAGTGAACAAGACAGCTATGGCTACACCTTC. Protein product: CASSEQDSYGYTF. The chain joins TRBV6-1 to TRBJ1-2, with D tentatively TRBD1 (5 bases). Germline CDR1 and CDR2: MNHNS and SASEGT. The CDR3 is 13 residues long. V lost 2 bases and J lost 4, with 8 bases in between.